This T cell receptor (beta chain) was captured in a study of shared T cell receptors in the human thymus (dated by TCRdb to 2020 to 2023). For the wider study: The study examined how self-reactive, shared T-cell receptor alpha chains are generated in the human thymus.

Notes on this clone: It has no known antigen specificity. No much larger clone is present one base from it, and per-base qualities are unavailable.

V lost 6 bases and J lost 6 bases; the stretch between them is 18 bases long. From its cysteine to its phenylalanine, the CDR3 spans 14 amino acids. Only the CDR3 portion is preserved as DNA: 42 bases, with reading frame beginning at the first base. Per the germline V gene (reference sequence), LNHDA is the CDR1 and SQIVND is the CDR2. The library was produced with the immunoSEQ multiplex PCR assay. TCRdb took this table from immuneACCESS and kept in-frame rearrangements with V and J called. Such tables lack part of the clones; where checked against another copy, unresolved V genes explain under half of the gap, and the rest is unexplained. This sample has about 380,000 clones in its table, and 95% of those were observed once. The ten largest clones take up 0.015% to 0.025% of the sample.

The receptor chain draws on TRBV19 and TRBJ2-7; the D gene cannot be resolved reliably. The source of this sequence is a human donor. The specimen was thymocytes. The nucleotide sequence reads as follows: TGTGCCAGTAGCTTCCGTTATGGGCCGGGCGAGCAGTACTTC. It translates to CASSFRYGPGEQYF.